The 24 T cell receptor beta chains below come from one sample, sequenced in a study of identical twins. TCRdb itself ran the 5' RACE reads through MiXCR, one entry per CDR3 protein. The sample contains about 520,000 distinct CDR3 sequences, 20% to 25% of which appear only once. These data also formed part of another study, on T cells expressing NK-cell markers.

Sequencing input: CD4+ T cells sorted from blood. These receptors were taken from a woman between 18 and 30 years old in good health.

The rearrangement links TRBV7-8 to TRBJ1-6; weak D call: TRBD1 (5 bases). Per the germline V gene, CDR1 is SGHVS and CDR2 is FQNEAQ. V lost 2 bases to trimming and J lost 4 bases, with 18 bases between them. CDR3 size: 18 residues. The CDR3 region is CASSLMLPKTAYNSPLHF. In DNA form, the CDR3 reads TGTGCCAGCAGCTTAATGCTCCCAAAGACAGCGTATAATTCACCCCTCCACTTT.

The chain uses TRBV7-3 and TRBJ2-2; D uncertain. This CDR3 spans 15 amino acids. Trimming left V 1 base short and J 1 base short, with 7 bases between. The germline CDR1 and CDR2 sequences are SGHTA and FQGTGA. For the CDR3, the DNA is TGTGCCAGCAGCTTAAACATGAGGAACACCGGGGAGCTGTTTTTT. It translates to CASSLNMRNTGELFF. The full variable domain, its missing parts supplied by reference TRBV7-3 and TRBJ2-2, is GAGVSQTPSNKVTEKGKYVELRCDPISGHTALYWYRQSLGQGPEFLIYFQGTGAADDSGLPNDRFFAVRPEGSVSTLKIQRTERGDSAVYLCASSLNMRNTGELFFGEGSRLTVL.

The rearrangement links TRBV12-3 or TRBV12-4 to TRBJ1-6; a weak D match, TRBD1 (6 bases). The CDR3 runs to 14 residues. Trimming shortened V by 7 bases and J by 6 bases, and 13 bases separated the two germline ends. The CDR3 reads CASTLGGINSPLHF. The CDR3 nucleotides are TGTGCCAGCACCCTAGGGGGGATTAATTCACCCCTCCACTTT.

The chain links TRBV15 to TRBJ1-1, with D perhaps matching TRBD1 (5 bases). The CDR3 runs to 14 residues. V lost 6 bases, J lost 1 base, and 12 bases lay in between. The germline V gene encodes CDR1 LNHNV and CDR2 YYDKDF (reference sequence). The DNA for the CDR3 is TGTGCCACCAGGTCGGGGCTGGCGAACACTGAAGCTTTCTTT. Protein product: CATRSGLANTEAFF.

This clonotype was detected a few times. The chain recombines TRBV20-1 with TRBJ2-4; D remains ambiguous. Germline CDR1 is DFQATT and CDR2 is SNEGSKA (reference sequence). The V and J ends lost 4 bases and 1 base respectively, with 8 bases between them. The CDR3 extends over 13 amino acids. As DNA, the CDR3 is TGCAGTGCTAAAGGTCCGGCCAAAAACATTCAGTACTTC. Translation: CSAKGPAKNIQYF.

The rearrangement uses TRBV10-3 and TRBJ1-4; unclear D gene. V gave up 6 bases and J gave up 0 bases, with 11 bases separating them. The germline V gene has CDR1 ENHRY and CDR2 SYGVKD. CDR3 length equals 15 residues. CDR3 protein: CAIRSGRATNEKLFF. In DNA, the CDR3 is TGTGCCATCAGGAGTGGACGAGCAACTAATGAAAAACTGTTTTTT.

This clonotype showed up just a few times. The J gene is TRBJ1-2, the V gene TRBV12-3 or TRBV12-4; unclear D gene. V shed 5 bases and J shed 4 bases, with 8 bases lying between them. This CDR3 spans 12 amino acids. The CDR3 reads CASSRNAYGYTF. CDR3 DNA: TGTGCCAGCAGTCGTAATGCCTATGGCTACACCTTC.

This clonotype has a handful of counts. The chain links TRBV20-1 to TRBJ1-1, with 8 bases that match TRBD1. J gave up 1 base and V 1 base, and 5 bases lay outside the gene matches. The CDR3 has 15 residues. Looked up from germline, CDR1 is DFQATT and CDR2 is SNEGSKA (reference sequence). This chain's CDR3 is CSARVGDRTNTEAFF. The CDR3 nucleotides read TGCAGTGCTAGAGTTGGGGACAGGACGAACACTGAAGCTTTCTTT.

This clonotype was counted many times. The chain joins TRBV20-1 to TRBJ1-5; no clear D gene. Trimming took off 3 bases at V and 3 bases at J, with 12 bases between the two ends. The CDR3 has 14 amino acids. The germline V gene encodes CDR1 DFQATT and CDR2 SNEGSKA (reference sequence). CDR3: CSASLGPNNQPQHF. The CDR3 nucleotides read TGCAGTGCTAGTCTTGGGCCGAACAATCAGCCCCAGCATTTT.

This clonotype was detected only a few times. V gene TRBV9 combines with J gene TRBJ2-3; D possibly corresponds to TRBD2 (6 bases). This CDR3 has 14 residues. In germline, CDR1 is SGDLS, CDR2 YYNGEE. The germline V and J ends were trimmed by 3 bases and 6 bases, with 14 bases remaining between them. CDR3 sequence reads: CASSGSGPPDTQYF. CDR3 bases: TGTGCCAGCAGCGGTAGCGGCCCCCCGGATACGCAGTATTTT.

This clonotype has only a few counts. The chain carries TRBV6-1 and TRBJ2-7, with D unclear. Germline V gene sequence: CDR1 MNHNS, CDR2 SASEGT. The V gene lost 7 bases and the J gene lost 3 bases, with 10 bases spanning the gap. CDR3 length equals 12 residues. The chain's CDR3 is CASTLNIYEQYF. DNA for the CDR3: TGTGCCAGCACCCTCAATATCTACGAGCAGTACTTC.

The chain carries TRBV6-5 and TRBJ1-1; D unclear. CDR1 is MNHEY, CDR2 SVGAGI, per germline. The ends were cut back, 0 bases at V and 2 bases at J, with 7 bases in the middle. The CDR3 has 14 amino acids. The CDR3 protein is CASSYSRQNTEAFF. CDR3 sequence (DNA): TGTGCCAGCAGTTACTCCCGACAAAACACTGAAGCTTTCTTT.

The genes are TRBV5-6 and TRBJ2-5, with TRBD2 as a possible D gene (5 bases). V was cut by 0 bases and J by 1 base, with 7 bases left in between. Germline assignment: CDR1 SGHDT and CDR2 YYEEEE. The CDR3 consists of 14 residues. CDR3 nucleotides: TGTGCCAGCAGCTTGGTCCGGGGCCAAGAGACCCAGTACTTC. It codes for CASSLVRGQETQYF.

This chain joins TRBV4-2 and TRBJ2-1; maybe TRBD2 (5 bases). The CDR3 loop spans 15 amino acids. Trimming cost V 0 bases and J 0 bases, with 6 bases left between them. CDR1 and CDR2 (germline): LGHNA, YNFKEQ. Written as DNA, the CDR3 is TGTGCCAGCAGCCAAGAGGGGAGCTCCTACAATGAGCAGTTCTTC. Amino acid sequence: CASSQEGSSYNEQFF.

The chain combines TRBV20-1 with TRBJ2-2; 9 bases are shared with TRBD1. From germline, CDR1 is DFQATT and CDR2 SNEGSKA (reference sequence). The junction had 6 bases not matched to a gene; V was cut back by 1 base and J by 3 bases. The CDR3 is 16 amino acids. CDR3 region: CSARGRDRDYTGELFF. In nucleotides, the CDR3 is TGCAGTGCTAGAGGCCGGGACAGGGACTACACCGGGGAGCTGTTTTTT.

This clonotype was observed a few times. V gene TRBV12-5 combines with J gene TRBJ1-1; the D gene is possibly TRBD1 (6 bases). Trimming stripped 5 bases from V and 5 bases from J, with 9 bases between. The CDR3 is 12 amino acids. Germline V gives CDR1 LGHNT, CDR2 FRNRAP. The CDR3 DNA sequence: TGTGCTAGTGGTACGGGGGCGACTGAAGCTTTCTTT. Translating it yields CASGTGATEAFF.

The chain uses TRBV5-1 and TRBJ1-6; D may be TRBD1 (6 bases). The length of the CDR3 is 15 residues. Deletions cut 2 bases from V and 4 bases from J, with 10 bases between. Per germline, CDR1 SGHRS and CDR2 YFSETQ. The DNA of the CDR3 is TGCGCCAGCAGCTTCCAACAGGGTTATAATTCACCCCTCCACTTT. Translation gives CASSFQQGYNSPLHF.

This chain joins TRBV29-1 and TRBJ2-1; D may be TRBD2 (6 bases). The germline V gene encodes CDR1 SQVTM and CDR2 ANQGSEA. This CDR3 region has 11 residues. With 5 bases removed from V and 9 bases from J, the gap between germline ends came to 11 bases. CDR3 coding DNA: TGCAGCGTTCGGGACTTCCCTGAGCAGTTCTTC. Translated: CSVRDFPEQFF.

This clonotype was counted a few times. V is TRBV30 and J is TRBJ2-3; 12 nucleotides line up with TRBD2. The CDR3 is 14 amino acids. V was clipped by 2 bases and J by 4 bases; unmatched bases: 1. Germline loops: CDR1 GTSNPN, CDR2 SVGIG (reference sequence). CDR3 bases: TGTGCCTGGAGTCTAGCGGGAGGGGCAGATACGCAGTATTTT. Protein product: CAWSLAGGADTQYF.

This clonotype appeared a few times. This chain connects TRBV12-3 or TRBV12-4 to TRBJ1-1; D possibly corresponds to TRBD1 (6 bases). CDR3 length equals 15 residues. V lost 6 bases, J lost 8 bases, and 22 bases lay in between. The CDR3 nucleotides read TGTGCCAGCAGACTCATGGGAGGGACAACTAGCGAAGCTTTCTTT. This translates into CASRLMGGTTSEAFF.

Only a few counts were recorded for this clonotype. The chain uses TRBV7-2 and TRBJ2-4, with D unresolved. This CDR3 region has 13 residues. Germline CDR1 reads SGHTA; CDR2 reads FQGNSA. Trimming left V 6 bases short and J 8 bases short, with 14 bases between. The CDR3 sequence is CASSWTGFDIQYF. CDR3 nucleotide sequence: TGTGCCAGCAGTTGGACCGGCTTCGACATTCAGTACTTC.

The table lists this clonotype with a few counts. This rearrangement joins TRBV12-3 or TRBV12-4 to TRBJ2-1; 9 bases fit TRBD2. The CDR3 length is 15 residues. Germline trimming cut 2 bases from V and 7 bases from J; bases unmatched to any gene: 6. CDR3 DNA sequence: TGTGCCAGCAGTTTACGCCTAGCGGGACAGAATGAGCAGTTCTTC. Translating it yields CASSLRLAGQNEQFF.

This clonotype is a singleton in its sample. The CDR3 spells CASSPSAGSTGELFF. In nucleotides, the CDR3 is TGTGCCAGCAGCCCCTCCGCTGGGAGCACCGGGGAGCTGTTTTTT. This sequence joins TRBV7-2 and TRBJ2-2, with D possibly matching TRBD2 (5 bases). Trimming took off 5 bases at V and 4 bases at J, with 14 bases between the two ends. The germline V gene encodes CDR1 SGHTA and CDR2 FQGNSA. The CDR3 consists of 15 residues.

J is TRBJ2-1 and V is TRBV21-1; the table's TRBD2 call for D was not verified on the DNA. TRBV21-1 constitutes a pseudogene. This CDR3 contains 14 residues. The chain's CDR3 is CASSKLLAGHEQFF. The CDR3 DNA reads TGTGCCAGCAGCAAACTACTAGCGGGGCATGAGCAGTTCTTC.